This T cell receptor (beta chain) was recorded in a study of blood T cell repertoires in COVID-19. This CDR3 spans 13 amino acids. Trimming took off 10 bases at V and 0 bases at J, with 10 bases between the two ends. Germline V CDR1 and CDR2: MDHEN, SYDVKM. Assay: immunoSEQ multiplex PCR; the TCRdb copy retains only in-frame clones and omits some. The sample lists 200,000 to 250,000 clones, 83% occurring once. The sequence derives from a woman aged 50 to 65 with acute or convalescent COVID-19. The rearrangement links TRBV28 to TRBJ2-1; D gene uncertain. Sequenced material: peripheral blood. The CDR3 DNA sequence: TGTGCCACCGCCAGTTTCTCCTACAATGAGCAGTTCTTC. Protein: CATASFSYNEQFF.